This TCR beta chain is from a study of blood T cell repertoires in COVID-19. In the study's own analysis: Estimation of nucleated cell counts relied on the amplification of reference gene primers. Profiling relied on immunoSEQ multiplex PCR, and the TCRdb table lists in-frame clones only, not all of them. Clone size and the V and J calls come from that table; the DNA yielded D and trimming. In the table there are about 160,000 clones, about 91% of which are singletons. The CDR3 has 10 amino acids. Trimming shortened V by 7 bases and J by 6 bases, and 7 bases separated the two germline ends. In germline, CDR1 is SQVTM, CDR2 ANQGSEA.

What was sequenced was peripheral blood. The chain employs TRBV29-1 and TRBJ2-1; D not certain. The clonotype comes from a woman aged 55-70 years who had recovered from COVID-19. In DNA form, the CDR3 reads TGCAGCGCTAGTCTCAATGAGCAGTTCTTC. Its translation is CSASLNEQFF.